Detailed here is one T cell receptor beta chain. Original methodology: The authors estimated nucleated cell counts from reference gene primer amplification. Some clones are missing from TCRdb's copy, which holds only in-frame ones; the method was immunoSEQ multiplex PCR. V and J calls and clone size are copied from that table; D and trimming were computed from the DNA. The data hold more than 15,000 clones, with about 85% observed a single time. CDR3 length: 17 residues. The germline V gene has CDR1 MNHEY and CDR2 SMNVEV (reference sequence). V was pared by 4 bases and J by 5 bases, with 23 bases between. The sample originates from a study of blood T cell repertoires in COVID-19. Study details: COVID-19 samples, acute and convalescent, were from the United States, Italy and Spain. T cells, B-cell-depleted T cells, or PBMCs provided the cDNA or gDNA that served as material.

The TCR originated in a man in his sixties with acute or convalescent COVID-19. The source material was peripheral blood. The gene calls are TRBV27 and TRBJ2-5; D is perhaps TRBD1 (5 bases). The CDR3 DNA sequence: TGTGCCAGCAGTTCGGGTGCAGGGAAGGAATTAGGTGAGACCCAGTACTTC. Translated: CASSSGAGKELGETQYF.